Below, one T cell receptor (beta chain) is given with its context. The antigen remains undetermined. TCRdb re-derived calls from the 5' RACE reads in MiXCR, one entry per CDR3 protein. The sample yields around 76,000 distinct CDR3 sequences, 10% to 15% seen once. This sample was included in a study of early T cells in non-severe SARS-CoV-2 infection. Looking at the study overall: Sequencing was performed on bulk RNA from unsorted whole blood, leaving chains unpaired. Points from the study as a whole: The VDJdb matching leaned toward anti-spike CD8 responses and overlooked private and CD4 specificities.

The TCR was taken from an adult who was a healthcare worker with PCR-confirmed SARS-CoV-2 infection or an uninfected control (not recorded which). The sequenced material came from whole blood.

CDR3 sequence (DNA): TGCGCCAGCAGCTTGCCCGGGTTGAGAAAAACCGGGGAGCTGTTTTTT. Translation gives CASSLPGLRKTGELFF. The genes are TRBV5-1 and TRBJ2-2; no firm D call. The germline V gene has CDR1 SGHRS and CDR2 YFSETQ. Deletions cut 1 base from V and 5 bases from J, with 15 bases between. The CDR3 is 16 amino acids.